This T cell receptor (beta chain) was obtained from a study of shared clonotypes between healthy human individuals. Using immunoSEQ multiplex PCR, the repertoire was profiled, and TCRdb retains in-frame clones only, with some absent. The table records about 700,000 clones, around 92% of them present only once. Only CD45RO-negative cells positively selected for CCR7 counted as naive CD8 cells, so terminally differentiated effector memory CD45RA+ cells were excluded. Trimming removed 6 bases from V and 1 base from J, with 6 bases in between. Germline CDR1 ENHRY, CDR2 SYGVKD. The CDR3 covers 12 residues. Overall study results and limits: The generation probabilities recorded for non-shared clonotypes fell below those of clonotypes shared by all four donors.

About this clone: The target antigen is unknown.

This chain links TRBV10-3 with TRBJ1-1; D gene unclear. The clonotype comes from a man aged 25 to 40 in good health. Sequencing used naive CD8+ T cells sorted from blood. CDR3 sequence (DNA): TGTGCCATCAGGGCGGAGAACACTGAAGCTTTCTTT. Its translation is CAIRAENTEAFF.